The T cell receptor (beta chain) under discussion was sequenced for a study of T cell responses to AZD1222 COVID-19 vaccine. Study-level results: Distributed over spike, vaccine-associated CD4 TCRs predominated at 160-218 and 743-854. Repertoire sampling was restricted to post-peak T cell response timepoints. Nearly half of spike-specific TCRs reportedly target variant regions that are unmutated in the B.1.351 and B.1.1.7 variants.

This CDR3 spans 11 amino acids. Per the germline V gene, CDR1 is DFQATT and CDR2 is SNEGSKA (reference sequence). V was clipped by 3 bases and J by 2 bases, with 2 bases between them. The repertoire was sequenced with immunoSEQ multiplex PCR; TCRdb's copy has only in-frame clones and lacks some. The sample holds around 120,000 clones; approximately 88% are singletons and the top ten take about 4.9%. Concerning this clone itself: Antigen specificity is unknown.

The chain links TRBV20-1 to TRBJ1-5; D gene unclear. The sequence derives from an adult in good health. The sample here was peripheral blood, taken on day 0 of AZD1222 vaccination. CDR3 coding DNA: TGCAGTGCTAGTGGCAATCAGCCCCAGCATTTT. Translation gives CSASGNQPQHF.